This T cell receptor (beta chain) comes out of a study of T cell responses to AZD1222 COVID-19 vaccine (dated by TCRdb to 2020 to 2023). Study-wide context: Because spike-specific TCR depth and breadth did not differ between the two schedules, AZD1222 recipients who got a second dose at roughly 4 weeks were pooled with those who got a second dose at roughly 12 weeks. TCR sequencing was performed for roughly 250 trial participants, of whom roughly 200 were given two doses of AZD1222 and around 25 were given two doses of MenACWY control vaccine. Trial participants were enrolled into age subgroups of 18-55, 56-69 and 70-plus years, which contained roughly 140, 27 and 60 TCR-sequenced participants, respectively. Broader findings and caveats from the paper: Conclusions about previously exposed vaccinees were limited because only six AZD1222 recipients were SARS-CoV-2 seropositive at baseline. Reportedly, almost half of the unique spike-specific TCRs recognized epitopes lying outside the regions that are mutated in the B.1.351 and B.1.1.7 variants. CD4 TCRs associated with the vaccine covered the entire spike protein, and the dominant responses were in regions 160-218 and 743-854. Spike-specific TCR breadth and depth rose significantly after two AZD1222 doses compared with day 0 and with MenACWY recipients. Because no day 14 peak-response samples were available, the repertoires could be characterized only after the peak T cell response. Participants were mostly white British and included more females than males, and it was suggested by the authors that clonal diversity may have been underestimated. The 56-69-year group was small, and its depth increase did not reach significance, likely because of low power.

The time point label of this sample denotes: baseline before first vaccination. Vaccinee samples were obtained from the UK trials COV001 and COV002, which included a single-blind randomized controlled phase 2/3 trial of AZD1222 (ChAdOx1 nCoV-19) in healthy adults. For TCRbeta chain sequencing, PBMC samples were collected from trial participants at day 0 and at day 28 after the second dose. As concerns this clone: It lacks a known antigen. No per-base quality is available; no much larger clone lies one base away.

The CDR3 regions of human TCRbeta chains were analyzed by immunosequencing. Turning to the authors' computational methods: TCRs in the repertoires were matched against a reference library of SARS-CoV-2-specific TCRs that had been generated with the MIRA antigen-specificity platform. Breadth was defined as the fraction of unique TCRs that were SARS-CoV-2-associated, and depth was defined as the fraction of total T cells that were SARS-CoV-2-associated. Using the MIRA data, each spike-specific TCR was mapped to the spike region that the TCR reacts to and placed in a CD4 or CD8 class. Log10-transformed breadth and depth values were compared by one-way ANOVA with Sidak's multiple comparisons tests. TCRdb carries this immuneACCESS record with in-frame sequences only. Its versions omit some clonotypes, under half of them owing to an unresolved V gene in the studies checked, with the rest unexplained. That table gives V, J and clone size, and the DNA gave D and trimming. In this sample the table shows some 100,000 clones, around 84% of which occur a single time. Jointly, the top ten make up approximately 1.5% of the sample.

Sequencing used peripheral blood, obtained on day 0 of AZD1222 vaccination. This TCR was recovered from an adult in good health.

The CDR3 loop reads CASRSFGQLSNQPQHF. Here is the DNA: TGTGCCAGCAGAAGTTTCGGACAGTTAAGCAATCAGCCCCAGCATTTT. The chain was built from TRBV6-6 and TRBJ1-5, and the D gene may be TRBD1, 6 bases matching. The germline V gene (reference sequence) specifies MNHNY as CDR1 and SVGAGI as CDR2. V was cut back by 6 bases and J by 1 base, leaving a gap of 16 bases between them. Including cysteine and phenylalanine, the CDR3 has 16 amino acids. The sequence is cut down to CDR3 DNA, 48 bases in frame from base 1.